This T cell receptor beta chain is drawn from a study of OX40 agonist ivuxolimab in advanced cancers. Sequenced by immunoSEQ multiplex PCR; TCRdb stores in-frame clones only, minus some. The sample shows around 35,000 clones, approximately 90% of them seen only once. As for this clone: No antigen is known for it.

General study results and limits: CD4+ and CD8+ T cells in blood underwent clonal expansion by week 6 at 0.1 to 3.0 mg/kg. At 0.1-3.0 mg/kg, partial responders had clonal expansion among the lowest observed.

The sample here was CD4+ or CD8+ T cells sorted from blood, taken in a trial of the OX40 agonist ivuxolimab. The source is an adult with an advanced solid tumor such as melanoma, head and neck, liver or kidney cancer.

This chain's CDR3 is CASSLDRLVYNEQFF. The CDR3 coding sequence is TGTGCCAGCAGCCTGGACAGGTTGGTCTACAATGAGCAGTTCTTC. The rearrangement joins TRBV5-6 to TRBJ2-1; 7 nucleotides line up with TRBD1. Germline CDR1 is SGHDT and CDR2 is YYEEEE. The CDR3 totals 15 residues. With V trimmed by 4 bases and J by 3 bases, 7 bases remained unmatched.